One sample yielded the 6 T cell receptor beta chains listed below, sequenced in a study of T cell responses to AZD1222 COVID-19 vaccine. The method was immunoSEQ multiplex PCR; TCRdb's version includes in-frame clones alone and lacks a portion of them. The data show tens of thousands of clones, approximately 80% seen once. The sequencing here drew on peripheral blood, taken 28 days after the second AZD1222 dose. The receptor set was obtained from an adult who received the AZD1222 COVID-19 vaccine.

The rearrangement joins TRBV3-1 (or the pseudogene TRBV3-2) to TRBJ2-5; tentative D call: TRBD1 (6 bases). Germline V lookup: CDR1 LGHDT, CDR2 YNNKEL (reference sequence). The CDR3 totals 13 residues. V was shortened by 1 base and J by 7 bases, with 10 bases between the two germline ends. CDR3 in amino acids: CASSQGGPGTQYF. In nucleotides, the CDR3 is TGTGCCAGCAGCCAAGGGGGGCCCGGGACCCAGTACTTC.

The chain uses TRBV11-3 and TRBJ2-2; D remains ambiguous. Deletions cut 0 bases from V and 5 bases from J, with 22 bases between. The CDR3 is made up of 19 amino acids. Germline values: CDR1 SGHNT, CDR2 YENEEA. CDR3 region: CASSLDFRVAPVGTGELFF. CDR3 nucleotide sequence: TGTGCCAGCAGCTTAGATTTCCGAGTGGCCCCAGTCGGGACCGGGGAGCTGTTTTTT.

The chain employs TRBV27 and TRBJ1-2; tentative D call: TRBD1 (5 bases). The CDR3 covers 16 residues. Germline V lookup: CDR1 MNHEY, CDR2 SMNVEV (reference sequence). Trimming removed 5 bases from V and 0 bases from J, with 16 bases in between. The CDR3 here is CASSPLWGTPNYGYTF. Here the CDR3 DNA reads TGTGCCAGCAGTCCCCTTTGGGGGACCCCTAACTATGGCTACACCTTC.

This clone has a handful of counts. The same CDR3 arises from other DNA sequences in this sample as well. J is TRBJ1-1 and V is TRBV5-1; no definite D call. Trimming removed 0 bases at V and 1 base at J, with 4 bases between. Germline assignment: CDR1 SGHRS and CDR2 YFSETQ. The CDR3 is 13 amino acids. CDR3 in amino acids: CASSLAGNTEAFF. CDR3 bases: TGCGCCAGCAGCTTGGCAGGGAACACTGAAGCTTTCTTT.

The V and J genes are TRBV29-1 and TRBJ2-7; 8 bases are a match to TRBD2. The CDR3 has 13 residues. Germline CDR1 reads SQVTM; CDR2 reads ANQGSEA. V lost 4 bases and J lost 6; bases outside the gene matches: 8. CDR3 amino acids: CSVAPTGGGEQYF. Written as DNA, the CDR3 is TGCAGCGTTGCCCCAACGGGAGGGGGCGAGCAGTACTTC.

The chain employs TRBV2 and TRBJ1-6; 7 bases match TRBD1. There are 13 residues in the CDR3. Germline V gene lookup returns CDR1 SNHLY and CDR2 FYNNEI. V lost 5 bases, J lost 7 bases, and 2 bases stayed unmatched. Written as DNA, the CDR3 is TGTGCCAGCAGTCGACAGGGCAATTCACCCCTCCACTTT. This codes for CASSRQGNSPLHF.